This entry lists 18 T cell receptor beta chains sequenced from one sample in a study of T cell responses to AZD1222 COVID-19 vaccine. Method: immunoSEQ multiplex PCR; TCRdb's copy keeps in-frame clones and lacks some. The sample holds 140,000 to 150,000 clones, roughly nine tenths seen once. Sequencing was performed on peripheral blood, taken on day 0 of AZD1222 vaccination. The receptors shown here come from an adult in good health.

The rearrangement links TRBV5-1 to TRBJ2-5; D might be TRBD2 (6 bases). Germline CDR1 and CDR2: SGHRS and YFSETQ. The CDR3 covers 15 residues. The ends were cut back, 4 bases at V and 1 base at J, with 14 bases in the middle. The CDR3 DNA follows: TGCGCCAGCAGCGTGGGTAGCGGCGGCCAAGAGACCCAGTACTTC. Protein product: CASSVGSGGQETQYF.

The chain joins TRBV19 to TRBJ1-5; possibly TRBD1 for D (6 bases). Germline CDR1 LNHDA, CDR2 SQIVND (reference sequence). The CDR3 is 14 residues long. V gave up 8 bases and J gave up 4 bases, with 15 bases separating them. CDR3 DNA: TGTGCCAGTCGCATACAGGGTTCTAATCAGCCCCAGCATTTT. Protein sequence: CASRIQGSNQPQHF.

The rearrangement joins TRBV19 to TRBJ2-1; 10 positions agree with TRBD2. Germline CDR1 LNHDA, CDR2 SQIVND (reference sequence). Trimming at V came to 5 bases and at J to 8 bases, leaving 3 bases not matched to a gene. The CDR3 consists of 13 residues. Here the CDR3 reads CASSPAGGYEQFF. The CDR3, as DNA: TGTGCCAGTAGTCCAGCGGGGGGGTATGAGCAGTTCTTC.

The chain couples TRBV10-3 to TRBJ2-1, with 12 bases identical to TRBD2. Germline assignment: CDR1 ENHRY and CDR2 SYGVKD. The trim removed 0 bases at V and 9 bases at J, leaving 6 bases unmatched. This CDR3 has 16 residues. The chain's CDR3 is CAISESASGGVSEQFF. The CDR3 nucleotides are TGTGCCATCAGTGAGTCGGCTAGCGGGGGGGTTAGTGAGCAGTTCTTC.

V usage is TRBV19 and J usage is TRBJ2-3; 12 bases line up with TRBD2. Germline values: CDR1 LNHDA, CDR2 SQIVND (reference sequence). The CDR3 contains 16 residues. Trimming removed 5 bases from V and 4 bases from J; junction bases left unmatched: 7. This CDR3 is CASSGWLAGGADTQYF. The CDR3 nucleotides are TGTGCCAGTAGTGGGTGGCTAGCGGGAGGGGCAGATACGCAGTATTTT.

The rearrangement joins TRBV7-9 to TRBJ2-7; TRBD1 matches 7 bases. CDR1 and CDR2 from the germline V gene are SEHNR and FQNEAQ (reference sequence). The junction had 12 bases not matched to a gene; V was cut back by 7 bases and J by 6 bases. The CDR3 covers 14 residues. The CDR3 coding sequence is TGTGCCAGCACCCCTTACCAGGGGGTCGGCGAGCAGTACTTC. This gives the protein CASTPYQGVGEQYF.

This chain connects TRBV27 to TRBJ2-1; D gene ambiguous. Germline-derived CDR1 and CDR2 are MNHEY and SMNVEV (reference sequence). CDR3 length equals 13 residues. Trimming left V 5 bases short and J 8 bases short, with 13 bases between. The CDR3 reads CASSLRWDHEQFF. The DNA for the CDR3 is TGTGCCAGCAGTCTCCGCTGGGATCATGAGCAGTTCTTC.

The chain employs TRBV4-3 and TRBJ1-1; D unclear. The CDR3 loop spans 13 amino acids. Trimming cost V 1 base and J 7 bases, with 10 bases left between them. Germline CDR1 reads LGHNA; CDR2 reads YSLEER. The CDR3 DNA is TGCGCCAGCAGCCAAGCCCTGACCTATGAAGCTTTCTTT. The encoded protein is CASSQALTYEAFF.

The CDR3 region is CASTSRAAGYTF. The DNA for the CDR3 is TGTGCCAGCACTTCAAGGGCAGCGGGCTACACCTTC. The chain uses TRBV5-6 and TRBJ1-2, with D unresolved. The V gene lost 6 bases and the J gene lost 8 bases, with 14 bases spanning the gap. The length of the CDR3 is 12 residues. Germline V CDR1 and CDR2: SGHDT, YYEEEE.

This rearrangement joins TRBV23-1 to TRBJ2-1; 12 bases are shared with TRBD2. TRBV23-1 has ORF status, its function being uncertain. This CDR3 has 18 residues. The V and J ends lost 7 bases and 0 bases, in that order; junction bases with no gene match: 10. The DNA for the CDR3 is TGCGCCAGCAAAAGGGGAGGACTAGCGGGGATCTCCTACAATGAGCAGTTCTTC. Translation: CASKRGGLAGISYNEQFF.

This clone was counted between two and nine times. The DNA for the CDR3 is TGTGCCAGCAGTGAAGCGGAGGTTATAGGCAATGAGCAGTTCTTC. Its translation is CASSEAEVIGNEQFF. This rearrangement joins TRBV2 to TRBJ2-1; TRBD2 is a possible D gene (5 bases). CDR3 length: 15 amino acids. V lost 0 bases to trimming and J lost 6 bases, with 12 bases between them. Germline CDR1 SNHLY, CDR2 FYNNEI.

The V gene is TRBV7-9, the J gene TRBJ1-6; TRBD1 is a possible D gene (5 bases). The CDR3 runs 15 residues. Germline V CDR1 and CDR2: SEHNR, FQNEAQ (reference sequence). V lost 3 bases, J lost 11 bases, and 17 bases lay in between. CDR3 nucleotide sequence: TGTGCCAGCAGCTTGGTCTTGGGGCAGCCCCCACCCCTCCACTTT. It encodes CASSLVLGQPPPLHF.

The J gene is TRBJ1-2, the V gene TRBV5-1, with D tentatively TRBD1 (6 bases). V was shortened by 1 base and J by 4 bases, with 11 bases between the two germline ends. The CDR3 contains 14 residues. Germline loops: CDR1 SGHRS, CDR2 YFSETQ. The CDR3 loop reads CASSLTGTFYGYTF. CDR3 nucleotide sequence: TGCGCCAGCAGCTTGACAGGGACTTTCTATGGCTACACCTTC.

The genes are TRBV3-1 (or the pseudogene TRBV3-2) and TRBJ2-1, with a tentative D call TRBD2 (6 bases). The CDR3 length is 16 residues. Per the germline V gene, CDR1 is LGHDT and CDR2 is YNNKEL (reference sequence). V lost 5 bases and J lost 1, with 15 bases in between. The CDR3 here is CASSDPGGVSYNEQFF. DNA for the CDR3: TGTGCCAGCAGCGACCCGGGCGGGGTATCCTACAATGAGCAGTTCTTC.

The rearrangement links TRBV7-2 to TRBJ2-7; TRBD2 matches at 8 bases. Looked up from germline, CDR1 is SGHTA and CDR2 is FQGNSA. This CDR3 comprises 13 residues. V gave up 8 bases and J gave up 4 bases; unmatched junction bases: 7. The CDR3 reads CASLGAGEYEQYF. The CDR3 DNA reads TGTGCCAGCTTGGGAGCGGGAGAATACGAGCAGTACTTC.

CDR3 nucleotides: TGTGCCACCAGTGATTTGGGGGGGCCGAACACCGGGGAGCTGTTTTTT. Protein product: CATSDLGGPNTGELFF. The chain joins TRBV24-1 to TRBJ2-2; D is perhaps TRBD1 or TRBD2 (6 bases each). Germline V gene sequence: CDR1 KGHDR, CDR2 SFDVKD. The CDR3 has 16 residues. V was trimmed by 0 bases and J by 0 bases, leaving 7 bases between them.

The V gene is TRBV4-2, the J gene TRBJ2-1; D gene ambiguous. This CDR3 is built from 14 residues. Germline assignment: CDR1 LGHNA and CDR2 YNFKEQ. V was shortened by 0 bases and J by 8 bases, with 11 bases between the two germline ends. The CDR3 protein is CASSQEVGSHEQFF. The CDR3 DNA reads as TGTGCCAGCAGCCAAGAAGTAGGGTCCCATGAGCAGTTCTTC.

The V gene is TRBV6-5, the J gene TRBJ1-4; TRBD1 might be the D (6 bases). This CDR3 region has 13 residues. From germline, CDR1 is MNHEY and CDR2 SVGAGI. V lost 5 bases to trimming and J lost 7 bases, with 11 bases between them. CDR3 sequence reads: CASSLRDTEKLFF. CDR3 nucleotide sequence: TGTGCCAGCAGTCTCCGGGACACTGAAAAACTGTTTTTT.